A single sample gave rise to the 25 T cell receptor beta chains below, sequenced in a study of CD8 T cells in ankylosing spondylitis. MiXCR was run by TCRdb on the 5' RACE reads, yielding one entry per CDR3 protein. The sample contains around 450,000 distinct CDR3 sequences, 25% to 30% of which appear only once. Their antigens are not known. General study points: The study identified a TCR beta motif of seven or eight highly homologous variants that appeared characteristic of ankylosing spondylitis blood.

Sequencing used blood, either unsorted or a sorted T cell fraction (not recorded which). All receptors come from a male donor with ankylosing spondylitis.

This clonotype showed up just a few times. This rearrangement joins TRBV3-1 to TRBJ2-7; no reliable D call. CDR1 LGHDT and CDR2 YNNKEL come from the germline V gene (reference sequence). Trimming took off 2 bases at V and 5 bases at J, with 10 bases between the two ends. The CDR3 has 13 residues. This CDR3 reads CASSQSEADEQYF. CDR3 DNA sequence: TGTGCCAGCAGCCAATCCGAGGCGGACGAGCAGTACTTC.

This clonotype occurred a few times. This chain links TRBV29-1 with TRBJ1-4; possibly TRBD1 for D (6 bases). Germline loops: CDR1 SQVTM, CDR2 ANQGSEA. CDR3 length equals 14 residues. Trimming took off 0 bases at V and 8 bases at J, with 13 bases between the two ends. CDR3 nucleotide sequence: TGCAGCGTTGAAGACAGGGGCCGGGGGGAAAAACTGTTTTTT. Amino acid sequence: CSVEDRGRGEKLFF.

This clonotype showed up just a few times. V gene TRBV12-3 or TRBV12-4 combines with J gene TRBJ1-1; D uncertain. Trimming left V 3 bases short and J 2 bases short, with 7 bases between. CDR3 size: 13 residues. CDR3 DNA sequence: TGTGCCAGCAGTTTCCGAGCTAACACTGAAGCTTTCTTT. This gives the protein CASSFRANTEAFF.

This clonotype came up a few times. This sequence joins TRBV30 and TRBJ2-7; D ambiguous. Germline V CDR1 and CDR2: GTSNPN, SVGIG (reference sequence). V was clipped by 0 bases and J by 4 bases, with 7 bases between them. The CDR3 sequence is 12 residues long. CDR3 residues: CAWSVDMYEQYV. The CDR3 region has the DNA TGTGCCTGGAGTGTAGACATGTACGAGCAGTACGTC.

This chain connects TRBV29-1 to TRBJ2-2, with 9 bases that match TRBD2. The V segment lost 7 bases and the J segment 4 bases; nucleotides outside the gene matches: 4. The germline CDR1 and CDR2 sequences are SQVTM and ANQGSEA. The length of the CDR3 is 13 residues. The CDR3 sequence is CSGTSDGTGELFF. As DNA, the CDR3 is TGCAGCGGGACTAGCGATGGCACCGGGGAGCTGTTTTTT.

V and J are TRBV7-2 and TRBJ2-1; a possible D gene is TRBD2 (6 bases). The CDR3 is 15 amino acids. V lost 0 bases, J lost 4 bases, and 10 bases lay in between. Germline CDR1 is SGHTA and CDR2 is FQGNSA. CDR3 sequence reads: CASSLAASEYNEQFF. The DNA for the CDR3 is TGTGCCAGCAGCTTAGCGGCTAGCGAGTACAATGAGCAGTTCTTC.

The chain has TRBV4-1 and TRBJ1-1; TRBD1 might be the D (5 bases). The germline V gene has CDR1 MGHRA and CDR2 YSYEKL. The CDR3 length is 14 residues. The V and J ends lost 5 bases and 0 bases respectively, with 10 bases between them. The CDR3 DNA reads as TGCGCCAGCAGCGGCCTGACAGTGAACACTGAAGCTTTCTTT. Its protein is CASSGLTVNTEAFF.

J is TRBJ2-1 and V is TRBV18; D perhaps matches TRBD2 (5 bases). The germline V gene encodes CDR1 KGHSH and CDR2 LQKENI. The CDR3 loop spans 11 amino acids. Trimming cost V 5 bases and J 8 bases, with 7 bases left between them. CDR3 amino acids: CASSAGDEQFF. The CDR3 DNA reads as TGTGCCAGCTCAGCCGGGGATGAGCAGTTCTTC.

V gene TRBV3-1 combines with J gene TRBJ1-1; TRBD1 is a possible D gene (5 bases). The CDR3 length is 15 residues. Looked up from germline, CDR1 is LGHDT and CDR2 is YNNKEL (reference sequence). Trimming shortened V by 4 bases and J by 4 bases, and 16 bases separated the two germline ends. The CDR3 DNA reads as TGTGCCAGCAGCCCTAGGGTAGGGGCTAGCACTGAAGCTTTCTTT. Protein: CASSPRVGASTEAFF.

The rearrangement joins TRBV5-1 to TRBJ2-3; 7 bases line up with TRBD2. The junction had 13 bases not matched to a gene; V was cut back by 4 bases and J by 5 bases. Germline V gives CDR1 SGHRS, CDR2 YFSETQ. The CDR3 has 16 amino acids. The DNA for the CDR3 is TGCGCCAGCAGCCAAGGGAGCGGGATGGGTATAGATACGCAGTATTTT. It is translated as CASSQGSGMGIDTQYF.

This chain connects TRBV20-1 to TRBJ2-5; 8 bases are shared with TRBD2. V lost 2 bases to trimming and J lost 3 bases; unmatched junction nucleotides: 5. CDR3 size: 14 residues. Per germline, CDR1 DFQATT and CDR2 SNEGSKA (reference sequence). The CDR3 nucleotides are TGCAGTGCTAGATTTGCGGGAGGAGAAGAGACCCAGTACTTC. Encoded protein: CSARFAGGEETQYF.

The CDR3, as DNA: TGTGCCAGCACCAAAGGGACGGGGCGAGGAGATACGCAGTATTTT. Its translation is CASTKGTGRGDTQYF. This chain links TRBV11-2 with TRBJ2-3; D is tentatively TRBD1 or TRBD2 (5 bases each). Germline V gene sequence: CDR1 SGHAT, CDR2 FQNNGV. CDR3 length: 15 residues. V was pared by 7 bases and J by 5 bases, with 19 bases between.

This clonotype was seen only a few times. The chain combines TRBV21-1 with TRBJ2-7. TRBV21-1 is described as a pseudogene. CDR3 size: 11 residues. The CDR3 sequence: CASSTGYEQYV. CDR3 nucleotides: TGTGCCAGCAGCACGGGCTACGAGCAGTACGTC.

The genes are TRBV12-3 or TRBV12-4 and TRBJ1-5; TRBD1 is a possible D gene (6 bases). With 4 bases removed from V and 7 bases from J, the gap between germline ends came to 14 bases. CDR3 size: 14 residues. CDR3 residues: CASSSTGFLQPQHF. The CDR3 DNA reads as TGTGCCAGCAGTTCTACAGGGTTCCTCCAGCCCCAGCATTTT.

The gene calls are TRBV5-1 and TRBJ2-3; D not certain. CDR1 is SGHRS, CDR2 YFSETQ, per germline. Trimming shortened V by 2 bases and J by 4 bases, and 11 bases separated the two germline ends. The CDR3 length is 14 residues. CDR3 nucleotides: TGCGCCAGCAGCTTAGACGGAGTGGCAGATACGCAGTATTTT. Protein product: CASSLDGVADTQYF.

V is TRBV7-2 and J is TRBJ2-1; maybe TRBD2 (5 bases). V was pared by 3 bases and J by 9 bases, with 12 bases between. This CDR3 has 13 amino acids. The germline V gene has CDR1 SGHTA and CDR2 FQGNSA. The CDR3 coding sequence is TGTGCCAGCAGCTTCTCGGGATTCAGTGAGCAGTTCTTC. Protein sequence: CASSFSGFSEQFF.

The chain uses TRBV20-1 and TRBJ2-7; perhaps TRBD2 as D (6 bases). Germline CDR1 and CDR2: DFQATT and SNEGSKA (reference sequence). Trimming removed 3 bases at V and 1 base at J, with 10 bases between. The CDR3 spans 13 residues. CDR3 in DNA: TGCAGTGCTAGGGGACTGGGATCCTACGAGCAGTACTTC. As protein: CSARGLGSYEQYF.

This clonotype was recorded at least ten times. The chain uses TRBV5-5 and TRBJ2-3; no definite D call. This CDR3 has 13 amino acids. Germline V gives CDR1 SGHKS, CDR2 YYEKEE (reference sequence). V dropped 1 base and J dropped 1 base, with 4 bases sitting between them. This chain's CDR3 is CASSLIGTDTQYF. The DNA of the CDR3 is TGTGCCAGCAGCTTGATTGGCACAGATACGCAGTATTTT.

This clonotype was observed a handful of times. This rearrangement joins TRBV6-5 to TRBJ1-1, with TRBD1 identical over 7 bases. The J segment lost 4 bases and the V segment lost 4 bases, leaving 6 bases of the junction unmatched. Germline lookup yields CDR1 MNHEY and CDR2 SVGAGI. This CDR3 region has 14 residues. CDR3 coding DNA: TGTGCCAGCAGTTCCCGGACAGGCGGCACTGAAGCTTTCTTT. Translating it yields CASSSRTGGTEAFF.

The chain combines TRBV5-1 with TRBJ2-2, with 14 bases aligning to TRBD2. Germline-derived CDR1 and CDR2 are SGHRS and YFSETQ. This CDR3 region has 17 residues. V shed 3 bases and J 5 bases; nucleotides not matched to a gene: 6. The chain's CDR3 is CASSSGLAGAITGELFF. CDR3 DNA: TGCGCCAGCAGCTCGGGACTAGCGGGAGCTATTACCGGGGAGCTGTTTTTT.

The chain employs TRBV5-1 and TRBJ2-5; TRBD2 aligns across 7 bases. The CDR3 contains 13 residues. Trimming at V came to 4 bases and at J to 5 bases, leaving 5 bases not matched to a gene. Germline V lookup: CDR1 SGHRS, CDR2 YFSETQ. The CDR3 loop is CASSVLREETQYF. CDR3 DNA: TGCGCCAGCAGCGTGCTGCGGGAGGAGACCCAGTACTTC.

The chain has TRBV2 and TRBJ2-1; 7 bases fit TRBD1. CDR3 size: 15 residues. Losses at the gene ends were 6 bases for V and 3 bases for J; bases not matched to a gene: 8. The germline CDR1 and CDR2 sequences are SNHLY and FYNNEI. The CDR3 reads CASRTDRADYNEQFF. For the CDR3, the DNA is TGTGCCAGCAGGACCGACAGGGCCGACTACAATGAGCAGTTCTTC.

The rearrangement uses TRBV28 and TRBJ1-5, with TRBD1 matching over 7 bases. CDR3 length equals 15 residues. CDR1 and CDR2 from the germline V gene are MDHEN and SYDVKM. V trimming: 2 bases; J trimming: 2 bases; junction bases outside the gene matches: 3. CDR3: CASSLKGAGNQPQHF. DNA of the CDR3: TGTGCCAGCAGTTTAAAGGGGGCGGGCAATCAGCCCCAGCATTTT.

This chain uses TRBV7-9 with TRBJ2-7; no clear D. The ends were cut back, 5 bases at V and 6 bases at J, with 14 bases in the middle. This CDR3 contains 13 residues. Germline values: CDR1 SEHNR, CDR2 FQNEAQ (reference sequence). CDR3 nucleotide sequence: TGTGCCAGCAGCCTCAGAGTCAGTTCCGAGCAGTACGTC. Its translation: CASSLRVSSEQYV.

This chain connects TRBV12-3 or TRBV12-4 to TRBJ2-3; 8 nucleotides agree with TRBD2. This CDR3 contains 15 residues. V was clipped by 6 bases and J by 3 bases; unmatched bases: 8. The CDR3 nucleotides are TGTGCCAGCAGGTCGGGACTAGTCGGTACAGATACGCAGTATTTT. As protein: CASRSGLVGTDTQYF.